The entry below describes one TCR beta chain. Which antigen it targets is not known. No per-base quality is available; no much larger clone lies one base away. This record belongs to a study of T-cell reconstitution after alpha-beta-depleted transplantation in children listed by TCRdb under 2016. Some background on the complete study: T-cell immune reconstitution after TCRalphabeta/CD19-depleted allogeneic hematopoietic cell transplantation in children was quantitatively tracked in the study by means of TCR repertoire profiling.

Broad study findings and their caveats: The apparently early recovery of alphabetaT-cell counts about two months after transplant reportedly depended on only several hundred rapidly expanded clones that came from non-depleted graft cells. The high TCRbeta diversity at day 60 in some patients was ascribed to recipient T cells and intrathymic progenitors that had survived conditioning. Over subsequent months, a decline in hyperexpanded clone frequencies was noted, and after one year, T-cell counts and TCRbeta diversity were mostly ascribed to newly produced T cells.

V and J are truncated by 0 bases and 1 base respectively, leaving an intervening sequence of 6 bases. Looking up the germline V gene (reference sequence) yields CDR1 MNHEY and CDR2 SMNVEV. Its CDR3 holds 14 amino acids, cysteine through phenylalanine. Of all the DNA, just the CDR3 is kept, 42 bases in frame from base 1. The treatment or condition label here, explained by the study, means: allogeneic hematopoietic cell transplantation with graft depleted of TCRalphabeta T cells and CD19 B cells. Transplant recipients were children who received TCRalphabeta/CD19-depleted allogeneic hematopoietic cell grafts. The library came from PCR. The listed sequencing device is Illumina HiSeq 2500. To normalize quantification of the TCRbeta repertoire, the TCR libraries were built with molecular barcoding that relied on unique molecular identifiers. TCRdb reran the public reads through fastp at Q25 and MiXCR, keeping productive beta chains. Identical CDR3 protein sequences are pooled into one entry, listed with their most common genes and DNA. This sample gives 600,000 or so distinct CDR3 sequences in total; roughly 23% of them show up just once. The biggest ten clones account for 14% of the sample.

This sequence originates from a boy under two years old who had a stem cell transplant for acute myeloid leukemia, so the T cells may come from the graft donor. The input for sequencing was PBMCs, mostly from graft donor cells, taken 360 days after TCRalphabeta/CD19-depleted stem cell transplant. The receptor chain draws on TRBV27 and TRBJ2-5, with the D gene not confidently named. The DNA sequence is as follows: TGTGCCAGCAGTTTATCCCCACGCCAAGAGACCCAGTACTTC. Translated, it gives CASSLSPRQETQYF.